The 12 T cell receptor beta chains below were found in one sample sequenced in a study of metastatic and nonmetastatic thyroid tumors. TCRdb re-called clones from the PCR reads using MiXCR. The data contain 15,000 or so clones, about 30% of them singletons. Treatment of any kind had been given to no patient before thyroid surgery. Material for sequencing was adjacent normal tissue. All receptors derive from a female donor with papillary thyroid cancer or a benign thyroid nodule (not recorded which). Some clones in this sample may be carry-over from other donors' samples.

This clone has just a few counts. The genes are TRBV6-2 or TRBV6-3 and TRBJ2-1, with unresolved D. This CDR3 is built from 13 residues. The germline CDR1 and CDR2 sequences are MNHEY and SVGEGT. Trimming took 2 bases from V and 4 from J, leaving 6 bases between them. The CDR3 spells CASSYGPYNEQFF. DNA of the CDR3: TGTGCCAGCAGTTACGGTCCTTACAATGAGCAGTTCTTC.

As DNA, the CDR3 is TGTGCCAGCAGGGCTACCACAGGGGGGAATTCACCCCTCCACTTT. Translating it yields CASRATTGGNSPLHF. This chain uses TRBV6-2 or TRBV6-3 with TRBJ1-6; the match to TRBD1 covers 8 bases. J gave up 7 bases and V 6 bases, and 8 bases lay outside the gene matches. Looked up from germline, CDR1 is MNHEY and CDR2 is SVGEGT. The CDR3 spans 15 residues.

The V and J genes are TRBV5-1 and TRBJ1-6, with D unresolved. Trimming pared 7 bases from V and 11 bases from J, leaving 16 bases between. CDR1 is SGHRS, CDR2 YFSETQ, per germline. The length of the CDR3 is 13 residues. This CDR3 is CASRPVGDPPLHF. CDR3 DNA sequence: TGCGCCAGCCGACCGGTCGGTGACCCACCCCTCCACTTT. Looking up the rest from reference TRBV5-1 and TRBJ1-6 gives the full variable domain: KAGVTQTPRYLIKTRGQQVTLSCSPISGHRSVSWYQQTPGQGLQFLFEYFSETQRNKGNFPGRFSGRQFSNSRSEMNVSTLELGDSALYLCASRPVGDPPLHFGNGTRLTVT.

This chain uses TRBV27 with TRBJ1-1, with 7 bases matching TRBD1. CDR3 length: 15 residues. V shed 6 bases and J 0 bases; nucleotides not matched to a gene: 7. Germline V gene lookup returns CDR1 MNHEY and CDR2 SMNVEV (reference sequence). CDR3 bases: TGTGCCAGCAGGCCACGACAGGGATTGAACACTGAAGCTTTCTTT. This gives the protein CASRPRQGLNTEAFF.

This clone appeared many times. This chain uses TRBV20-1 with TRBJ1-5; D is perhaps TRBD1 (6 bases). V lost 3 bases to trimming and J lost 4 bases, with 13 bases between them. The length of the CDR3 is 14 residues. In germline, CDR1 is DFQATT, CDR2 SNEGSKA (reference sequence). The CDR3 sequence: CSASKQGGNQPQHF. CDR3 in DNA: TGCAGTGCTAGCAAACAGGGAGGTAATCAGCCCCAGCATTTT.

CDR3 residues: CSASNRQDSNQPQHF. CDR3 DNA: TGCAGTGCTAGTAACAGACAAGATAGCAATCAGCCCCAGCATTTT. The chain combines TRBV20-1 with TRBJ1-5; D is undetermined. The germline V gene encodes CDR1 DFQATT and CDR2 SNEGSKA (reference sequence). Trimming cost V 3 bases and J 0 bases, with 12 bases left between them. The CDR3 has 15 residues.

This clone came up many times. The chain joins TRBV20-1 to TRBJ2-2, with D tentatively TRBD1 or TRBD2 (5 bases each). The CDR3 has 18 amino acids. Trimming stripped 3 bases from V and 7 bases from J, with 27 bases between. Per germline, CDR1 DFQATT and CDR2 SNEGSKA (reference sequence). CDR3 sequence (DNA): TGCAGTGCTAGGGTCCAGGACACCGGGACCCACCAGGTCGGGGAGCTGTTTTTT. Its translation is CSARVQDTGTHQVGELFF.

The V and J genes are TRBV3-1 and TRBJ1-1, with 10 bases that match TRBD1. With V trimmed by 7 bases and J by 2 bases, 10 bases remained unmatched. This CDR3 has 16 amino acids. The germline CDR1 and CDR2 sequences are LGHDT and YNNKEL (reference sequence). CDR3 in amino acids: CASTKATGGENTEAFF. CDR3 nucleotide sequence: TGTGCCAGCACGAAAGCGACAGGGGGCGAAAACACTGAAGCTTTCTTT.

V and J are TRBV28 and TRBJ2-5; D ambiguous. V lost 8 bases, J lost 8 bases, and 12 bases lay in between. The CDR3 has 11 residues. Germline V gives CDR1 MDHEN, CDR2 SYDVKM. In DNA, the CDR3 is TGTGCCAGCCGGACCGCGCTTACCCAGTACTTC. Translating it yields CASRTALTQYF.

The genes are TRBV12-3 or TRBV12-4 and TRBJ2-2; no clear D gene. The CDR3 contains 15 residues. With 5 bases removed from V and 6 bases from J, the gap between germline ends came to 16 bases. CDR3 region: CASSPYYPTSGELFF. The CDR3 nucleotides read TGTGCCAGCAGTCCGTACTACCCAACCTCCGGGGAGCTGTTTTTT.

As DNA, the CDR3 is TGCAGTGCTAGAGATGGGGCGGGCGGGGGCAGGAACACTGAAGCTTTCTTT. Protein product: CSARDGAGGGRNTEAFF. This chain links TRBV20-1 with TRBJ1-1; D is perhaps TRBD1 (6 bases). The CDR3 has 17 amino acids. V was cut by 0 bases and J by 1 base, with 18 bases left in between. Germline V CDR1 and CDR2: DFQATT, SNEGSKA (reference sequence).

Remarks on this clone: An end of the junction does not agree with germline; a read error may underlie this. CDR3 region: CASSLGPPGSGVQGF. The CDR3 bases are TGTGCCAGCAGCTTAGGCCCCCCGGGAAGCGGGGTACAGGGGTTT. J is TRBJ2-3 and V is TRBV11-1; D possibly uses TRBD1 or TRBD2 (7 bases each). The CDR3 totals 15 residues. The germline gives CDR1 SGHAT, CDR2 FQDESV (reference sequence).